This T cell receptor beta chain derives from a study of T cells expressing NK-cell markers. Study context: Sorted CD3+CD56+NKG2C+, CD3+CD56+NKG2C- and CD3+CD56-NKG2C+ T cells provided the TCR beta repertoires. The study's findings and limits: Six donors carried dominant NKG2C+ clonotypes that made up roughly 1.0-7.5% of their CD8+ T cells. The same clonotypes also predominated in the CD3+CD56-NKG2C+ fraction of a few donors.

This CDR3 contains 13 residues. The germline CDR1 and CDR2 sequences are SGHRS and YFSETQ. The cDNA for TCR beta came from 5'RACE template switching with UMIs. Using the 5' RACE reads, TCRdb records one entry per CDR3 protein without DNA. The repertoire table contains about 32,000 distinct CDR3 sequences. Turning to this clonotype: Its cognate antigen is unknown.

The clonotype originates from a woman between 18 and 69 years old in good health. The chain employs TRBV5-1 and TRBJ1-2; the D call of TRBD1 rests on TCRdb alone, since no DNA is present to check it. Sequencing used blood T cells: a sorted CD56 or NKG2C T cell subset, CD4+ or CD8+ T cells, or bulk PBMC T cells (not recorded which). The CDR3 region is CASSLEGNYGYTF.